This T cell receptor beta chain appears in the sequencing data of a study of shared clonotypes between healthy human individuals. Points from the study as a whole: As a rule, naive subsets had a larger estimated richness than memory subsets. The sharing of 5% to 5.5% of naive CD4 clonotypes was seen across a few donors.

The donor cohort consisted entirely of Caucasian adults residing in Nashville, Tennessee. Repertoires were generated with immunoSEQ multiplex PCR, while TCRdb's copy carries only in-frame clones and drops some. The data hold approximately 2.3 million clones, with over 85% observed a single time. With regard to this clone: Its antigen is unidentified.

There are 15 residues in the CDR3. CDR1 is SGHTA and CDR2 is FQGTGA in the germline V gene. The ends were cut back, 5 bases at V and 0 bases at J, with 11 bases in the middle. The J gene is TRBJ1-3, the V gene TRBV7-3; tentative D call: TRBD1 (6 bases). The clonotype was recovered from a man younger than 35 in good health. Some clones in this sample may be carry-over from other donors' samples. The sequenced sample consisted of naive CD4+ T cells from PBMCs. Subset of the sample: CD45RA+ positively selected. This CDR3 reads CASSVDSSSGNTIYF. The CDR3 DNA reads TGTGCCAGCAGCGTGGACAGCAGCTCTGGAAACACCATATATTTT.